What follows are 9 T cell receptor beta chains derived from one specimen sequenced in a study of beta chain features in type 1 diabetes (dated by TCRdb to 2016 to 2019). Libraries were built with the immunoSEQ multiplex PCR assay. The entire isolated RNA was reverse transcribed using the High Capacity cDNA Reverse Transcription Kit, and thus expressed TCRB transcripts were sequenced. Here the immuneACCESS table is served through TCRdb, limited to in-frame sequences with V and J called. Missing clones are a known gap in these copies; in checked studies unresolved V genes cover under half, and the rest lacks a known reason. Across this sample there are some 170,000 clones, with 50% to 70% seen only once. About 0.091% of the sample comes from the top ten. Their target antigens are unknown. The full study reports these points: Type 1 diabetes patients showed a moderate but significant shortening of TCRB CDR3 length in all four CD4+ subsets.

The sample consisted of naive CD4+ T cells from blood. The sample's cell subset or site label, in plain terms: true naive CD4+ T cells. All receptors come from a man younger than 40 with type 1 diabetes.

The chain joins TRBV11-2 to TRBJ2-5; TRBD1 aligns across 7 bases. Germline lookup yields CDR1 SGHAT and CDR2 FQNNGV. The CDR3 runs 11 residues. With 8 bases clipped from V and 5 bases from J, the junction kept 2 bases outside the gene matches. CDR3 DNA: TGTGCCAGCGGCAGGGGGGAGACCCAGTACTTC. Its protein product is CASGRGETQYF. The full variable domain, with the rest looked up from reference TRBV11-2 and TRBJ2-5, is EAGVAQSPRYKIIEKRQSVAFWCNPISGHATLYWYQQILGQGPKLLIQFQNNGVVDDSQLPKDRFSAERLKGVDSTLKIQPAKLEDSAVYLCASGRGETQYFGPGTRLLVL.

This chain connects TRBV15 to TRBJ2-3; either TRBD1 or TRBD2 may supply D (5 bases each). Germline V gives CDR1 LNHNV, CDR2 YYDKDF (reference sequence). V gave up 1 base and J gave up 3 bases, with 5 bases separating them. CDR3 length equals 13 residues. CDR3 sequence reads: CATSRGGTDTQYF. In DNA, the CDR3 is TGTGCCACCAGCAGAGGGGGGACAGATACGCAGTATTTT.

V gene TRBV2 combines with J gene TRBJ2-5, with 7 bases lining up with TRBD1. Germline-derived CDR1 and CDR2 are SNHLY and FYNNEI. The J segment lost 5 bases and the V segment lost 6 bases, leaving 3 bases of the junction unmatched. The CDR3 is 12 residues long. CDR3 sequence: CASRQGWETQYF. The CDR3 nucleotides read TGTGCCAGCAGACAGGGGTGGGAGACCCAGTACTTC.

The gene calls are TRBV2 and TRBJ2-1, with D perhaps TRBD1 (6 bases). V dropped 6 bases and J dropped 6 bases, with 15 bases sitting between them. The CDR3 length is 14 residues. CDR1 and CDR2 from the germline V gene are SNHLY and FYNNEI. CDR3 amino acids: CASRRELGGNEQFF. CDR3 bases: TGTGCCAGCAGACGCGAACTAGGGGGCAATGAGCAGTTCTTC.

The chain is built from TRBV7-2 and TRBJ2-6, with unresolved D. CDR3 length: 16 amino acids. V was clipped by 2 bases and J by 0 bases, with 8 bases between them. The germline V gene has CDR1 SGHTA and CDR2 FQGNSA. The CDR3 loop is CASSLSPNSGANVLTF. The CDR3 DNA is TGTGCCAGCAGCTTAAGCCCCAACTCTGGGGCCAACGTCCTGACTTTC. The variable domain in full, with the rest retrieved from reference TRBV7-2 and TRBJ2-6, is GAGVSQSPSNKVTEKGKDVELRCDPISGHTALYWYRQSLGQGLEFLIYFQGNSAPDKSGLPSDRFSAERTGGSVSTLTIQRTQQEDSAVYLCASSLSPNSGANVLTFGAGSRLTVL.

Of note for this clone: Other DNA sequences within the sample encode an identical CDR3. The chain employs TRBV7-9 and TRBJ2-7; D ambiguous. The length of the CDR3 is 13 residues. Germline lookup yields CDR1 SEHNR and CDR2 FQNEAQ (reference sequence). With 1 base removed from V and 2 bases from J, the gap between germline ends came to 6 bases. The CDR3 nucleotides read TGTGCCAGCAGCTTAGGGGTACCCTACGAGCAGTACTTC. The encoded protein is CASSLGVPYEQYF.

DNA for the CDR3: TGTGCCAGCAGCTTGACAGACATGAACACTGAAGCTTTCTTT. Its translation is CASSLTDMNTEAFF. The J gene is TRBJ1-1, the V gene TRBV7-9; possibly TRBD1 for D (5 bases). The CDR3 has 14 amino acids. Trimming shortened V by 3 bases and J by 0 bases, and 8 bases separated the two germline ends. Germline V gene data show CDR1 as SEHNR and CDR2 as FQNEAQ (reference sequence).

The V and J genes are TRBV7-2 and TRBJ2-1; D unclear. The V and J ends lost 5 bases and 7 bases respectively, with 15 bases between them. CDR3 size: 14 residues. CDR1 and CDR2 (germline): SGHTA, FQGNSA. As DNA, the CDR3 is TGTGCCAGCAGCCGCCAGCGTGAGGAGAATGAGCAGTTCTTC. Translated: CASSRQREENEQFF. Looking up the rest from reference TRBV7-2 and TRBJ2-1 gives the full variable domain: GAGVSQSPSNKVTEKGKDVELRCDPISGHTALYWYRQSLGQGLEFLIYFQGNSAPDKSGLPSDRFSAERTGGSVSTLTIQRTQQEDSAVYLCASSRQREENEQFFGPGTRLTVL.

This clone showed up just a few times. This chain joins TRBV7-2 and TRBJ2-7, with no clear D. Trimming took 5 bases from V and 0 from J, leaving 8 bases between them. The germline CDR1 and CDR2 sequences are SGHTA and FQGNSA. The length of the CDR3 is 13 residues. CDR3 region: CASSRGVSYEQYF. For the CDR3, the DNA is TGTGCCAGCAGCCGCGGAGTCTCCTACGAGCAGTACTTC.